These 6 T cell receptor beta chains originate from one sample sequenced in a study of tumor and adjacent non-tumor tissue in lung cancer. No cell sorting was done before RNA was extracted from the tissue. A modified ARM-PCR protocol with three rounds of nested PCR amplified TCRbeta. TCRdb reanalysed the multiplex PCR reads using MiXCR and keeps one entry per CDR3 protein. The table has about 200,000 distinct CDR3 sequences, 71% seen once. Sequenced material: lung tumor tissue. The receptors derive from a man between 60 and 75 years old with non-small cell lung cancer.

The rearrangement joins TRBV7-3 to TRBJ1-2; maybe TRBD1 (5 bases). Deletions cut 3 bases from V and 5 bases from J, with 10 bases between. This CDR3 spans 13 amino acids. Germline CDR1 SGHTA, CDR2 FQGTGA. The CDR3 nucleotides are TGTGCCAGCAGCTTGGGACCCTCGTATGGCTACACCTTC. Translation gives CASSLGPSYGYTF.

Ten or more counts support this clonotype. CDR3 sequence reads: CASSLSAATYNEQFF. For the CDR3, the DNA is TGTGCCAGCAGCTTGTCGGCTGCCACCTACAATGAGCAGTTCTTC. The genes are TRBV7-3 and TRBJ2-1; D is unclear. The germline V gene encodes CDR1 SGHTA and CDR2 FQGTGA. The V end lost 3 bases, the J end lost 2 bases, and 11 bases lay between the germline ends. The CDR3 runs 15 residues.

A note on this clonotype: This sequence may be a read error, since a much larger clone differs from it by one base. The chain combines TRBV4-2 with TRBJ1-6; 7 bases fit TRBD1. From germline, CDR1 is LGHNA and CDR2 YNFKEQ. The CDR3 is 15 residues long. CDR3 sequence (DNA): TGTACCAGCAGCCAGGTGGGACAGCAAAATTCACCCCTCCACTTT. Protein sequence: CTSSQVGQQNSPLHF.

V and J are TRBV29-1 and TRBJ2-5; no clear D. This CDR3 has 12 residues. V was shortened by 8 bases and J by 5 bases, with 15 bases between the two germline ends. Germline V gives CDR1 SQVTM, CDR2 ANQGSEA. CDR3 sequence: CSIAALVETQYF. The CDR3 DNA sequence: TGCAGCATCGCCGCCTTAGTTGAGACCCAGTACTTC.

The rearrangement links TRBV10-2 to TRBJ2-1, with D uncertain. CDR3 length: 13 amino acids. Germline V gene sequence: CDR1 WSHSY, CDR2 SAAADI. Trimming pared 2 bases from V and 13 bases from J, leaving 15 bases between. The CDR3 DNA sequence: TGCGCCAGCAGTGAGAGGGTGCTGGGTGACCAGTTCTTC. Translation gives CASSERVLGDQFF.

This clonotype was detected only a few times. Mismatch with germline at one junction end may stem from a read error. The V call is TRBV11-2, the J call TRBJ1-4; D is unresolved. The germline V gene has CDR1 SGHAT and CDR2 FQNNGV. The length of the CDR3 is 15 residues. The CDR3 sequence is CASSLIGWVDEKLFF. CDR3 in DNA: TGTGCCAGTAGCTTAATTGGTTGGGTTGATGAAAAACTGTTTTTT.